This T cell receptor (beta chain) was sequenced in a study of shared clonotypes between healthy human individuals. Regarding the study as a whole: Clonotypes shared by all four sorted-subset donors had higher generation probabilities than non-shared clonotypes. Clonotype sharing among the donors was expected to vary with sequencing depth.

CDR1 is WSHSY and CDR2 is SAAADI in the germline V gene. CDR3 length: 15 amino acids. V lost 6 bases to trimming and J lost 4 bases; unmatched junction nucleotides: 5. Clones were read by immunoSEQ multiplex PCR, and TCRdb kept only the in-frame ones, dropping some. Altogether about 2.3 million clones are present, just over 90% being singletons, with the ten largest covering 0.35% to 0.45%. Worth noting for this clone: Its specificity is unknown.

This chain joins TRBV10-2 and TRBJ2-1; 11 nucleotides line up with TRBD2. This TCR was sampled from a man between 18 and 35 years old in good health. Some clones in this sample may be carry-over from other donors' samples. The sample comprised naive CD4+ T cells from PBMCs. The subset denotes: CD45RA+ positively selected. Written as DNA, the CDR3 is TGCGCCAGCAGGTTCACTAGCGGGAGTTACAATGAGCAGTTCTTC. Its protein is CASRFTSGSYNEQFF.